This section outlines one TCR beta chain sequence together with its context. The data derive from a study of blood T cell repertoires in COVID-19. Across the study: Specimens from acute and convalescent COVID-19 originated in the United States, Italy and Spain.

The length of the CDR3 is 13 residues. Trimming removed 2 bases at V and 4 bases at J, with 8 bases between. Germline CDR1 and CDR2: MGHRA and YSYEKL. Per the authors' pipeline: Nucleated cell counts were estimated from reference gene primer amplification. Profiled with immunoSEQ multiplex PCR; TCRdb holds only in-frame clones, not every one. The V and J calls and the clone size are those of that table, but D and trimming were determined from the DNA. The sample has about 88,000 clones; roughly 83% are singletons. The gene calls are TRBV4-1 and TRBJ2-5; D uncertain. The sequenced sample consisted of peripheral blood. The clonotype comes from a human donor in a cohort sampled during active COVID-19. Here the CDR3 DNA reads TGCGCCAGCAGCCAATGGCACACAGAGACCCAGTACTTC. Amino acids: CASSQWHTETQYF.